These 23 T cell receptor beta chains were all obtained from the same sample, sequenced in a study of a mutant IDH1 vaccine in newly diagnosed glioma (dated by TCRdb to the early 2020s). Libraries were constructed by the immunoSEQ multiplex PCR assay. Held by TCRdb, this immuneACCESS table contains in-frame sequences only and omits some clones. Under half of the omission traces to an unresolved V gene where checked; the cause of the rest is unknown. Within this sample are about 32,000 clones, with around 80% of them counted one time only. The ten largest make up roughly a fifth of the sample. Per the publication, the time point label means: baseline, week 1 (first vaccination visit). Read against the paper, the sample's treatment or condition label means: pre-vaccination baseline after standard-of-care therapy. The specimen comprised PBMCs, sampled from a glioma patient treated with radiotherapy, temozolomide or both. These receptors came from a man aged 25 to 40 with glioma.

This clone showed up just once. The chain recombines TRBV5-1 with TRBJ2-7; 8 nucleotides agree with TRBD2. This CDR3 contains 15 residues. With 0 bases clipped from V and 3 bases from J, the junction kept 5 bases outside the gene matches. The germline CDR1 and CDR2 sequences are SGHRS and YFSETQ. The DNA of the CDR3 is TGCGCCAGCAGCTTGGCTCTAGCGGGCGACTACGAGCAGTACTTC. Protein sequence: CASSLALAGDYEQYF.

The V call is TRBV7-9, the J call TRBJ1-4, with D tentatively TRBD1 (6 bases). Germline CDR1 is SEHNR and CDR2 is FQNEAQ (reference sequence). Trimming took off 4 bases at V and 0 bases at J, with 18 bases between the two ends. This CDR3 region has 18 residues. CDR3 coding DNA: TGTGCCAGCAGCTCCTACGGCGGGGGGCGGGCAACTAATGAAAAACTGTTTTTT. This encodes CASSSYGGGRATNEKLFF.

This clone was counted only a few times. This chain joins TRBV6-5 and TRBJ2-7; D may be TRBD2 (5 bases). Deletions cut 6 bases from V and 3 bases from J, with 18 bases between. There are 15 residues in the CDR3. The germline gives CDR1 MNHEY, CDR2 SVGAGI. CDR3 DNA sequence: TGTGCCAGCAGCCTCCAGGACTCTATGAGCTACGAGCAGTACTTC. It encodes CASSLQDSMSYEQYF.

The chain has TRBV4-3 and TRBJ1-2; maybe TRBD1 (5 bases). The CDR3 totals 12 residues. V lost 0 bases and J 14 bases, leaving 13 bases between the germline ends. CDR1 and CDR2 from the germline V gene are LGHNA and YSLEER. CDR3 amino acids: CASSQDQGPKTF. For the CDR3, the DNA is TGCGCCAGCAGCCAAGATCAGGGACCGAAAACCTTC.

This clone was counted once. V usage is TRBV6-4 and J usage is TRBJ2-7, with TRBD2 matching over 11 bases. The germline V gene has CDR1 MRHNA and CDR2 SNTAGT. Germline trimming cut 9 bases from V and 0 bases from J; bases unmatched to any gene: 10. The CDR3 has 16 residues. The CDR3 spells CASTQRLAGNSYEQYF. The DNA for the CDR3 is TGTGCCAGTACCCAGCGACTAGCGGGAAACTCCTACGAGCAGTACTTC.

The chain is built from TRBV30 and TRBJ2-7; D is perhaps TRBD2 (5 bases). This CDR3 has 11 amino acids. V lost 5 bases to trimming and J lost 5 bases, with 10 bases between them. Looked up from germline, CDR1 is GTSNPN and CDR2 is SVGIG (reference sequence). The CDR3 spells CAWSRADEQYF. The CDR3 nucleotides read TGTGCCTGGTCCCGAGCGGACGAGCAGTACTTC.

The genes are TRBV11-2 and TRBJ1-4, with no clear D. The CDR3 has 15 amino acids. V was clipped by 5 bases and J by 0 bases, with 10 bases between them. Germline V gives CDR1 SGHAT, CDR2 FQNNGV. The CDR3 DNA follows: TGTGCCAGCAGCCACGGTTCCACAACTAATGAAAAACTGTTTTTT. Residues: CASSHGSTTNEKLFF.

The rearrangement links TRBV19 to TRBJ2-1; 7 bases match TRBD2. With V trimmed by 3 bases and J by 7 bases, 18 bases remained unmatched. Germline CDR1 is LNHDA and CDR2 is SQIVND (reference sequence). This CDR3 is built from 18 residues. CDR3 DNA sequence: TGTGCCAGTAGTATTTTACCCGGGAGGACCACAATTATAAATGAGCAGTTCTTC. Amino acid sequence: CASSILPGRTTIINEQFF.

There are a few counts of this clone. This chain links TRBV2 with TRBJ1-2; D is uncertain. This CDR3 has 10 amino acids. Trimming removed 6 bases at V and 8 bases at J, with 7 bases between. The germline V gene encodes CDR1 SNHLY and CDR2 FYNNEI. The CDR3 DNA sequence: TGTGCCAGCAGCGCGAAGGGCTACACCTTC. It specifies CASSAKGYTF.

The chain uses TRBV11-2 and TRBJ2-7; no clear D gene. V was clipped by 1 base and J by 2 bases, with 9 bases between them. The germline V gene encodes CDR1 SGHAT and CDR2 FQNNGV. The CDR3 spans 14 residues. The DNA of the CDR3 is TGTGCCAGCAGCTTAGTGGGGAATACCTACGAGCAGTACTTC. Translation: CASSLVGNTYEQYF.

This chain links TRBV10-3 with TRBJ1-3; D ambiguous. CDR1 and CDR2 from the germline V gene are ENHRY and SYGVKD. Trimming removed 10 bases from V and 0 bases from J, with 10 bases in between. The CDR3 has 13 amino acids. In nucleotides, the CDR3 is TGTGCCACTACTGGGCTCTCTGGAAACACCATATATTTT. This sequence encodes CATTGLSGNTIYF.

The chain has TRBV19 and TRBJ2-1, with 12 bases aligning to TRBD1. The CDR3 consists of 15 residues. The trim removed 6 bases at V and 5 bases at J, leaving 5 bases unmatched. From germline, CDR1 is LNHDA and CDR2 SQIVND (reference sequence). Written as DNA, the CDR3 is TGTGCCAGTAGGCCGGGACAGGGGGCCAACAATGAGCAGTTCTTC. Residues: CASRPGQGANNEQFF.

The chain combines TRBV29-1 with TRBJ2-7; possibly TRBD1 for D (5 bases). This CDR3 spans 19 amino acids. V was clipped by 3 bases and J by 2 bases, with 29 bases between them. The germline V gene encodes CDR1 SQVTM and CDR2 ANQGSEA. CDR3 sequence reads: CSVDPFGMGIADRPYEQYF. The CDR3, as DNA: TGCAGCGTTGATCCGTTTGGTATGGGAATAGCAGACAGACCCTACGAGCAGTACTTC.

V usage is TRBV4-2 and J usage is TRBJ1-1, with D unresolved. The germline V and J ends were trimmed by 0 bases and 4 bases, with 12 bases remaining between them. The CDR3 loop spans 15 amino acids. The germline CDR1 and CDR2 sequences are LGHNA and YNFKEQ. DNA for the CDR3: TGTGCCAGCAGCCAAGATGACTCGCGGGGCACTGAAGCTTTCTTT. Encoded protein: CASSQDDSRGTEAFF.

This chain uses TRBV18 with TRBJ2-5; 9 bases map to TRBD2. Trimming removed 0 bases from V and 2 bases from J; junction bases left unmatched: 4. Germline CDR1 is KGHSH and CDR2 is LQKENI. CDR3 length: 16 residues. The CDR3 loop is CASSPPRGGVQETQYF. DNA for the CDR3: TGTGCCAGCTCACCACCGCGGGGGGGTGTACAAGAGACCCAGTACTTC.

The chain links TRBV2 to TRBJ1-5, with 9 bases identical to TRBD1. The trim removed 7 bases at V and 6 bases at J, leaving 10 bases unmatched. Germline V gene lookup returns CDR1 SNHLY and CDR2 FYNNEI. The CDR3 has 15 amino acids. CDR3 nucleotides: TGTGCCAGCATGAAAGCTACAGGGGGCAGTCAGCCCCAGCATTTT. It translates to CASMKATGGSQPQHF.

V is TRBV6-6 and J is TRBJ2-1; 13 nucleotides match TRBD2. This CDR3 contains 16 residues. The trim removed 4 bases at V and 4 bases at J, leaving 4 bases unmatched. Germline values: CDR1 MNHNY, CDR2 SVGAGI (reference sequence). The CDR3 nucleotides read TGTGCCAGCAGTTCTCGACTAGCGGGGGGATACAATGAGCAGTTCTTC. Translated: CASSSRLAGGYNEQFF.

The V gene is TRBV30, the J gene TRBJ1-6, with D hard to call. Germline V gene data show CDR1 as GTSNPN and CDR2 as SVGIG (reference sequence). This CDR3 contains 13 residues. Trimming shortened V by 2 bases and J by 8 bases, and 10 bases separated the two germline ends. In nucleotides, the CDR3 is TGTGCCTGGAGTCCAGGACGGTATTCACCCCTCCACTTT. Protein product: CAWSPGRYSPLHF.

The chain combines TRBV4-1 with TRBJ2-7; the match to TRBD2 covers 13 bases. In germline, CDR1 is MGHRA, CDR2 YSYEKL. The length of the CDR3 is 15 residues. The V segment lost 4 bases and the J segment 6 bases; nucleotides outside the gene matches: 6. The CDR3 region has the DNA TGCGCCAGCAGCCCAACTAGCGGGGGGGTGGGCGAGCAGTACTTC. Its protein product is CASSPTSGGVGEQYF.

The chain carries TRBV19 and TRBJ2-7; 7 bases fit TRBD1. From germline, CDR1 is LNHDA and CDR2 SQIVND (reference sequence). This CDR3 contains 15 residues. J lost 1 base, V lost 4 bases, and 7 bases had no gene match. In DNA form, the CDR3 reads TGTGCCAGTAGTAATGCGGCAGGGGGTTCCTACGAGCAGTACTTC. Its translation is CASSNAAGGSYEQYF.

Regarding this clone: This likely reflects a read error, since a far larger clone is one base away. This chain links TRBV4-3 with TRBJ2-7; weak D call: TRBD2 (5 bases). Germline CDR1 LGHNA, CDR2 YSLEER. V was clipped by 1 base and J by 3 bases, with 13 bases between them. The CDR3 length is 15 residues. The CDR3 sequence: CASSQGGGENYEQYF. CDR3 coding DNA: TGCGCCAGCAGCCAAGGTGGTGGGGAGAACTACGAGCAGTACTTC.

The DNA for the CDR3 is TGTGCCAGCACCCAAGAGGGGGAAGCTTTCTTT. Translated: CASTQEGEAFF. The J gene is TRBJ1-1, the V gene TRBV7-9, with D tentatively TRBD1 (5 bases). The CDR3 is made up of 11 amino acids. CDR1 and CDR2 from the germline V gene are SEHNR and FQNEAQ (reference sequence). The V end was cut by 7 bases, the J end by 8 bases, with 11 bases between.

This chain joins TRBV30 and TRBJ1-5; 9 nucleotides agree with TRBD1. Germline trimming cut 0 bases from V and 6 bases from J; bases unmatched to any gene: 0. Germline V CDR1 and CDR2: GTSNPN, SVGIG (reference sequence). The CDR3 contains 13 residues. The CDR3 protein is CAWSVQGAQPQHF. As DNA, the CDR3 is TGTGCCTGGAGTGTACAGGGGGCTCAGCCCCAGCATTTT.